Below, one T cell receptor beta chain is given with its context. Additional DNA sequences in this sample encode the identical CDR3. This sample is drawn from a study of blood T cell repertoires in COVID-19. V was clipped by 0 bases and J by 1 base; unmatched bases: 1. Germline V lookup: CDR1 SGHTA, CDR2 FQGTGA. CDR3 length equals 15 residues. Produced via immunoSEQ multiplex PCR; TCRdb's table is partial and in-frame only. The repertoire has under 300,000 clones, around 90% of them found once; the top ten carry approximately 1.5%. Cohort assignment relied on participant-reported clinical history. Sequencing was carried out using PBMCs or T cells enriched from blood (not recorded which). The rearrangement uses TRBV7-3 and TRBJ2-3, with TRBD2 matching over 7 bases. The receptor was derived from a woman aged 50 to 65 who had recovered from COVID-19. The CDR3 DNA reads TGTGCCAGCAGCTTAACGGGAGGGGGCACAGATACGCAGTATTTT. Translating gives CASSLTGGGTDTQYF.